The entry below gives a single TCR beta chain sequence along with its context. Its antigen is still unknown. The data are from a study of early T cells in non-severe SARS-CoV-2 infection. Turning to the study itself: Unsorted whole blood bulk RNA was sequenced, with unpaired chains. Study observations and caveats: Matching results from VDJdb favored anti-spike CD8 responses, leaving private and CD4 specificities undetected.

Individual cDNA molecules were tagged with unique molecular identifiers, the study reported. A single record per CDR3 protein comes from TCRdb applying MiXCR to the 5' RACE reads. The sample includes nearly 80,000 distinct CDR3 sequences, roughly 13% of them seen just once. This CDR3 is 17 amino acids long. The V end lost 0 bases, the J end lost 3 bases, and 17 bases lay between the germline ends. Per germline, CDR1 SGHRS and CDR2 YFSETQ. This chain connects TRBV5-1 to TRBJ2-3; D may correspond to TRBD1 or TRBD2 (6 bases each). This TCR was sampled from an adult who was a healthcare worker with PCR-confirmed SARS-CoV-2 infection or an uninfected control (not recorded which). The sequencing input was whole blood. CDR3 bases: TGCGCCAGCAGCTTGGCCGCCGGGGGCAAGGGGACAGATACGCAGTATTTT. Encoded protein: CASSLAAGGKGTDTQYF.